This is a list of T cell receptor beta chains from one sample in a study of CD8 T cells in ankylosing spondylitis. TCRdb independently ran MiXCR on the 5' RACE reads; one entry per CDR3 protein. The top ten clones hold approximately 16% of a sample with roughly 400,000 distinct CDR3 sequences, approximately 20% of them seen once. What was sequenced was blood, either unsorted or a sorted T cell fraction (not recorded which). The source of these receptors is a male donor with ankylosing spondylitis. The CDR3 runs from the conserved cysteine through the conserved F or W. The D gene is left open where the match is weak. The size field is filled for only some rows; it gives once, few, many or a size class.

v_call: TRBV9; j_call: TRBJ2-1; d_call: TRBD2; clone_size: -; cdr3_nt: TGTGCCAGCAGCCCCACGGGAGGGTACTACAATGAGCAGTTCTTC; cdr3_aa: CASSPTGGYYNEQFF
v_call: TRBV28; j_call: TRBJ2-5; d_call: TRBD2; clone_size: -; cdr3_nt: TGTGCCAGCAGTTCCCCGGGACTAGCGTTCCGAGAGACCCAGTACTTC; cdr3_aa: CASSSPGLAFRETQYF
v_call: TRBV9; j_call: TRBJ2-1; d_call: TRBD2; clone_size: -; cdr3_nt: TGTGCCAGCAGCGTGCATTCCGGGAGGTCCTCCTACAATGAGCAGTTCTTC; cdr3_aa: CASSVHSGRSSYNEQFF
v_call: TRBV25-1; j_call: TRBJ2-1; d_call: -; clone_size: -; cdr3_nt: TGTGCCAGCAGTGGGAAGTACAATGAGCAGTTCTTC; cdr3_aa: CASSGKYNEQFF
v_call: TRBV29-1; j_call: TRBJ1-1; d_call: TRBD1; clone_size: -; cdr3_nt: TGCAGCGCTCACAGGGGGAAGGGCGTTGGCACTGAAGCTTTCTTT; cdr3_aa: CSAHRGKGVGTEAFF
v_call: TRBV20-1; j_call: TRBJ2-3; d_call: TRBD2; clone_size: few; cdr3_nt: TGCAGTGCTAGCCCCGGACTAGCTGGTTATGAAGATACGCAGTATTTT; cdr3_aa: CSASPGLAGYEDTQYF
v_call: TRBV12-3/TRBV12-4; j_call: TRBJ2-5; d_call: TRBD1; clone_size: few; cdr3_nt: TGTGCCAGCAGTCAGACCGGGACAGGGCTCAGAAAGACCCAGTACTTC; cdr3_aa: CASSQTGTGLRKTQYF
v_call: TRBV3-1; j_call: TRBJ2-1; d_call: TRBD2; clone_size: -; cdr3_nt: TGTGCCAGCAGCCACCTAAGAACTAGCGATGAGCAGTTCTTC; cdr3_aa: CASSHLRTSDEQFF
v_call: TRBV29-1; j_call: TRBJ2-7; d_call: TRBD2; clone_size: -; cdr3_nt: TGCAGCGCGGGTCTTACGGGGGGCGAGCAGTACTTC; cdr3_aa: CSAGLTGGEQYF
v_call: TRBV24-1; j_call: TRBJ2-5; d_call: TRBD1; clone_size: few; cdr3_nt: TGTGCCACCAGTGAAAGGACAGGGACGAGAGAGACCCAGTACTTC; cdr3_aa: CATSERTGTRETQYF
v_call: TRBV29-1; j_call: TRBJ2-7; d_call: -; clone_size: many; cdr3_nt: TGCAGCGCCCGGGTGGGGCCCTACGAGCAGTACTTC; cdr3_aa: CSARVGPYEQYF
v_call: TRBV9; j_call: TRBJ2-2; d_call: -; clone_size: -; cdr3_nt: TGTGCCAGCAGCGTAGTGAGAGAGTACGGTAGCACCGGGGAGCTGTTTTTT; cdr3_aa: CASSVVREYGSTGELFF
v_call: TRBV27; j_call: TRBJ1-2; d_call: -; clone_size: few; cdr3_nt: TGTGCCAGCAGAAGCGGGACCGCTAACTATGGCTACACCTTC; cdr3_aa: CASRSGTANYGYTF
v_call: TRBV18; j_call: TRBJ2-1; d_call: TRBD1; clone_size: few; cdr3_nt: TGTGCCAGCTCACCGGGGGACAGGGGGCGTAAGCAGTTCTTC; cdr3_aa: CASSPGDRGRKQFF
v_call: TRBV9; j_call: TRBJ1-5; d_call: TRBD1; clone_size: -; cdr3_nt: TGTGCCAGCAGCGCAAGACAGGGGACGGATCAGCCCCAGCATTTT; cdr3_aa: CASSARQGTDQPQHF
v_call: TRBV6-4; j_call: TRBJ1-2; d_call: TRBD1; clone_size: -; cdr3_nt: TGTGCCAGCAGCCGAGAGACAGGGGTTGACTATGGCTACACCTTC; cdr3_aa: CASSRETGVDYGYTF
v_call: TRBV2; j_call: TRBJ2-5; d_call: -; clone_size: -; cdr3_nt: TGTGCCAGCAACCTAGGGTGGATGGAGACCCAGTACTTC; cdr3_aa: CASNLGWMETQYF
v_call: TRBV7-8; j_call: TRBJ2-1; d_call: -; clone_size: few; cdr3_nt: TGTGCCAGCGGAACCCGATATGAGCAGTTCTTC; cdr3_aa: CASGTRYEQFF
v_call: TRBV12-5; j_call: TRBJ2-5; d_call: -; clone_size: few; cdr3_nt: TGTGCTAGTGCCCAGTGGGGAGAGACCCAGTACTTC; cdr3_aa: CASAQWGETQYF
v_call: TRBV12-5; j_call: TRBJ2-7; d_call: -; clone_size: -; cdr3_nt: TGTGCTAGTGGCCCCCGGACCCCTCAGGGGCGCTACGAGCAGTACTTC; cdr3_aa: CASGPRTPQGRYEQYF
v_call: TRBV27; j_call: TRBJ2-7; d_call: TRBD2; clone_size: -; cdr3_nt: TGTGCCAGCACCCGACTAGCGGGGAACTACGAGCAGTACTTC; cdr3_aa: CASTRLAGNYEQYF
v_call: TRBV7-8; j_call: TRBJ1-4; d_call: TRBD1; clone_size: -; cdr3_nt: TGTGCCAGCAGCTTTCGGACAGGGGAGGAAAAACTGTTTTTT; cdr3_aa: CASSFRTGEEKLFF
v_call: TRBV28; j_call: TRBJ2-7; d_call: -; clone_size: many; cdr3_nt: TGTGCCACCAAAGAGACGGGGATGACCCCCTACGAGCAGTACTTC; cdr3_aa: CATKETGMTPYEQYF
v_call: TRBV27; j_call: TRBJ2-2; d_call: TRBD2; clone_size: -; cdr3_nt: TGTGCCAGCAGTTCATCCAAAGGGACTAGCGGGAGAAGGATCGGGGAGCTGTTTTTT; cdr3_aa: CASSSSKGTSGRRIGELFF
v_call: TRBV20-1; j_call: TRBJ2-5; d_call: TRBD2; clone_size: -; cdr3_nt: TGCAGTGCTAGTCGACCGGGGGGGGCCGGGGAGACCCAGTACTTC; cdr3_aa: CSASRPGGAGETQYF
v_call: TRBV25-1; j_call: TRBJ2-6; d_call: -; clone_size: few; cdr3_nt: TGTGCCAGCAGTGAATACGGGAGTACTGGGGCCAACGTCCTGACTTTC; cdr3_aa: CASSEYGSTGANVLTF
v_call: TRBV6-5; j_call: TRBJ2-3; d_call: TRBD2; clone_size: few; cdr3_nt: TGTGCCAGCAGTTTAATAGCGGGAGCTGGCACAGATACGCAGTATTTT; cdr3_aa: CASSLIAGAGTDTQYF
v_call: TRBV24-1; j_call: TRBJ2-1; d_call: -; clone_size: -; cdr3_nt: TGTGCCACCAGTGAAGATGGGAACAATGAGCAGTTCTTC; cdr3_aa: CATSEDGNNEQFF
v_call: TRBV6-1; j_call: TRBJ2-3; d_call: TRBD1; clone_size: -; cdr3_nt: TGTGCCAGCAGTGAAGCAGGGGGCTGGACAGATACGCAGTATTTT; cdr3_aa: CASSEAGGWTDTQYF
v_call: TRBV28; j_call: TRBJ2-6; d_call: TRBD1; clone_size: -; cdr3_nt: TGTGCCAGCAGTTTAGACAGGGGCTTATTTTCCGGGGCCAACGTCCTGACTTTC; cdr3_aa: CASSLDRGLFSGANVLTF
v_call: TRBV10-3; j_call: TRBJ2-7; d_call: -; clone_size: -; cdr3_nt: TGTGCCATCACCGGGCTGGGTAAAGGGGGAACTTACGAGCAGTACTTC; cdr3_aa: CAITGLGKGGTYEQYF